Shown below are 11 T cell receptor beta chains from a single sample sequenced in a study of cytomegalovirus exposure and HLA in healthy donors. PCR primers comprised 60 Vbeta and 13 Jbeta primers. TCRdb's copy holds only in-frame clones and misses some; the assay was immunoSEQ multiplex PCR. The sample contains approximately 52,000 clones, approximately 80% of which appear only once. The specimen sequenced was PBMCs. The source of these receptors is a female donor in good health and CMV-seronegative.

This rearrangement joins TRBV6-1 to TRBJ1-3; TRBD1 matches at 7 bases. The CDR3 is 17 amino acids. Germline assignment: CDR1 MNHNS and CDR2 SASEGT. The J segment lost 7 bases and the V segment lost 2 bases, leaving 14 bases of the junction unmatched. The CDR3 spells CASSEYYRDSPGNTIYF. The CDR3 nucleotides are TGTGCCAGCAGTGAATATTACCGGGACAGTCCAGGGAACACCATATATTTT.

The genes are TRBV2 and TRBJ2-3; D remains unclear. Germline V gives CDR1 SNHLY, CDR2 FYNNEI. V gave up 5 bases and J gave up 0 bases, with 9 bases separating them. CDR3 size: 14 residues. CDR3 loop: CASSLSHSTDTQYF. In DNA, the CDR3 is TGTGCCAGCAGTCTTAGTCATAGCACAGATACGCAGTATTTT.

This clone appeared a few times. J is TRBJ2-3 and V is TRBV11-3; the match to TRBD2 covers 15 bases. This CDR3 is 16 amino acids long. The germline V gene has CDR1 SGHNT and CDR2 YENEEA. The ends lost 5 bases at V and 4 bases at J; junction bases unmatched: 4. CDR3 amino acids: CASSAGTSGRSDTQYF. The CDR3 DNA follows: TGTGCCAGCAGCGCAGGGACTAGCGGGAGGTCAGATACGCAGTATTTT.

The chain carries TRBV7-9 and TRBJ1-1, with D possibly TRBD1 on 5 matching bases. This CDR3 has 13 residues. V was shortened by 3 bases and J by 5 bases, with 10 bases between the two germline ends. The germline CDR1 and CDR2 sequences are SEHNR and FQNEAQ (reference sequence). CDR3 nucleotides: TGTGCCAGCAGCTTCATTCGGACAACTGAAGCTTTCTTT. Its translation is CASSFIRTTEAFF.

The rearrangement uses TRBV29-1 and TRBJ1-5; 9 bases map to TRBD1. Germline-derived CDR1 and CDR2 are SQVTM and ANQGSEA. The J segment lost 0 bases and the V segment lost 6 bases, leaving 6 bases of the junction unmatched. The CDR3 has 15 residues. CDR3 DNA sequence: TGCAGCGTGGGCCGGGACAGGGTTAGCAATCAGCCCCAGCATTTT. Amino acids: CSVGRDRVSNQPQHF.

The CDR3 here is CASSLEAGPDEQFF. The DNA for the CDR3 is TGTGCCAGCAGCTTAGAAGCAGGGCCGGATGAGCAGTTCTTC. The chain employs TRBV7-9 and TRBJ2-1; possible D gene TRBD1, 5 bases. The CDR3 covers 14 residues. Per the germline V gene, CDR1 is SEHNR and CDR2 is FQNEAQ (reference sequence). V lost 1 base to trimming and J lost 8 bases, with 12 bases between them.

This clone was found a few times. J is TRBJ1-2 and V is TRBV29-1; the D is unclear. The CDR3 extends over 11 amino acids. Germline V gene lookup returns CDR1 SQVTM and CDR2 ANQGSEA. V dropped 3 bases and J dropped 7 bases, with 9 bases sitting between them. DNA of the CDR3: TGCAGCGTTGAGGTAGGGAGTGGCTACACCTTC. Its protein product is CSVEVGSGYTF.

The chain couples TRBV9 to TRBJ1-1, with TRBD1 identical over 7 bases. Germline trimming cut 0 bases from V and 5 bases from J; bases unmatched to any gene: 1. Germline lookup yields CDR1 SGDLS and CDR2 YYNGEE. CDR3 length equals 13 residues. As DNA, the CDR3 is TGTGCCAGCAGCGTAGCCAGGGGGACTGAAGCTTTCTTT. It specifies CASSVARGTEAFF.

The chain has TRBV9 and TRBJ2-7; D is perhaps TRBD2 (7 bases). The CDR3 has 14 residues. Germline V lookup: CDR1 SGDLS, CDR2 YYNGEE. V was trimmed by 0 bases and J by 2 bases, leaving 9 bases between them. The CDR3 region has the DNA TGTGCCAGCAGCGTAGGGGGGGGCACCTACGAGCAGTACTTC. Its protein is CASSVGGGTYEQYF.

This chain links TRBV18 with TRBJ1-1, with D perhaps TRBD1 (6 bases). This CDR3 contains 14 residues. Germline V CDR1 and CDR2: KGHSH, LQKENI. V was cut by 3 bases and J by 5 bases, with 13 bases left in between. Here the CDR3 reads CASSPQGLVTEAFF. In DNA, the CDR3 is TGTGCCAGCTCACCGCAGGGGCTTGTGACTGAAGCTTTCTTT.

The CDR3 loop reads CASSAALPGQGNSPLHF. Written as DNA, the CDR3 is TGTGCCAGCAGTGCAGCCTTACCGGGACAGGGGAATTCACCCCTCCACTTT. V usage is TRBV6-1 and J usage is TRBJ1-6, with TRBD1 identical over 10 bases. Germline V CDR1 and CDR2: MNHNS, SASEGT. V gave up 4 bases and J gave up 7 bases; unmatched junction bases: 10. The CDR3 spans 17 residues.